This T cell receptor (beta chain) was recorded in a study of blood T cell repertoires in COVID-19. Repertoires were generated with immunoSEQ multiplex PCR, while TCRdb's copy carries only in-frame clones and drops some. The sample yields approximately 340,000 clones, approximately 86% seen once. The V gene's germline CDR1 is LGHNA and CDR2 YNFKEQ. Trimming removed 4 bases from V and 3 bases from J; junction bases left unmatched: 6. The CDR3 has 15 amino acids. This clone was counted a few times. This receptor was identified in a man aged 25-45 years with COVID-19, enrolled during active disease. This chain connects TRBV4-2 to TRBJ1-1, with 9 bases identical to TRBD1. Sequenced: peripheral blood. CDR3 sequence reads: CASSPGQGPYTEAFF. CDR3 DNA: TGTGCCAGCAGCCCCGGACAGGGGCCATACACTGAAGCTTTCTTT.